These 19 T cell receptor beta chains were all obtained from the same sample, sequenced in a study of blood T cell repertoires in COVID-19. Profiling relied on immunoSEQ multiplex PCR, and the TCRdb table lists in-frame clones only, not all of them. The sample includes 45,000 or so clones, approximately 70% seen only once; the top ten take around 64%. Sample: peripheral blood. These receptors came from a man older than 75 with acute or convalescent COVID-19.

The chain couples TRBV2 to TRBJ1-1, with D tentatively TRBD1 (5 bases). The CDR3 has 15 amino acids. V was cut by 1 base and J by 0 bases, with 9 bases left in between. Per germline, CDR1 SNHLY and CDR2 FYNNEI. The DNA for the CDR3 is TGTGCCAGCAGTGAAGTCCAGGGTCTGAACACTGAAGCTTTCTTT. Its translation: CASSEVQGLNTEAFF. Filled out from reference TRBV2 and TRBJ1-1, the complete variable domain reads EPEVTQTPSHQVTQMGQEVILRCVPISNHLYFYWYRQILGQKVEFLVSFYNNEISEKSEIFDDQFSVERPDGSNFTLKIRSTKLEDSAMYFCASSEVQGLNTEAFFGQGTRLTVV.

The chain recombines TRBV5-1 with TRBJ2-7; 7 nucleotides line up with TRBD2. V lost 0 bases, J lost 0 bases, and 0 bases stayed unmatched. Germline lookup yields CDR1 SGHRS and CDR2 YFSETQ. The CDR3 totals 14 residues. CDR3 protein: CASSLGLASYEQYF. CDR3 in DNA: TGCGCCAGCAGCTTGGGACTAGCCTCCTACGAGCAGTACTTC. Combining the CDR3 with reference TRBV5-1 and TRBJ2-7 gives the whole variable domain KAGVTQTPRYLIKTRGQQVTLSCSPISGHRSVSWYQQTPGQGLQFLFEYFSETQRNKGNFPGRFSGRQFSNSRSEMNVSTLELGDSALYLCASSLGLASYEQYFGPGTRLTVT.

The chain's CDR3 is CASRPGLADQETQYF. The CDR3 DNA reads TGCGCCAGCAGACCGGGACTAGCGGACCAAGAGACCCAGTACTTC. The V gene is TRBV4-1, the J gene TRBJ2-5; 11 bases map to TRBD2. From germline, CDR1 is MGHRA and CDR2 YSYEKL. The CDR3 is made up of 15 amino acids. The trim removed 6 bases at V and 0 bases at J, leaving 3 bases unmatched.

There are many counts of this clone. Compared with germline, one end of the junction differs, possibly owing to a read error. This sequence joins TRBV28 and TRBJ2-7, with no clear D. CDR1 MDHEN and CDR2 SYDVKM come from the germline V gene. There are 11 residues in the CDR3. CDR3 protein: CASSSSHEQYF. Written as DNA, the CDR3 is TGTGCCAGCAGTTCCTCCCACGAGCAGTACTTC. The entire variable domain, with the rest obtained from reference TRBV28 and TRBJ2-7, is as follows: DVKVTQSSRYLVKRTGEKVFLECVQDMDHENMFWYRQDPGLGLRLIYFSYDVKMKEKGDIPEGYSVSREKKERFSLILESASTNQTSMYLCASSSSHEQYFGPGTRLTVT.

The chain combines TRBV5-1 with TRBJ2-7; D unresolved. The CDR3 is 14 amino acids. CDR1 is SGHRS, CDR2 YFSETQ, per germline. The V gene lost 5 bases and the J gene lost 2 bases, with 14 bases spanning the gap. CDR3: CASRRDPAAYEQYF. The DNA for the CDR3 is TGCGCCAGCAGACGAGATCCCGCTGCCTACGAGCAGTACTTC. Full variable domain (remainder filled in from reference TRBV5-1 and TRBJ2-7): KAGVTQTPRYLIKTRGQQVTLSCSPISGHRSVSWYQQTPGQGLQFLFEYFSETQRNKGNFPGRFSGRQFSNSRSEMNVSTLELGDSALYLCASRRDPAAYEQYFGPGTRLTVT.

The chain combines TRBV5-4 with TRBJ1-2; TRBD1 might be the D (5 bases). Trimming left V 4 bases short and J 0 bases short, with 10 bases between. The CDR3 has 14 residues. Germline CDR1 is SGHNT and CDR2 is YYREEE (reference sequence). The CDR3 DNA reads as TGTGCCAGCAGCACCGACAGCACTAACTATGGCTACACCTTC. It specifies CASSTDSTNYGYTF.

V is TRBV19 and J is TRBJ2-7; 14 positions match TRBD2. Looked up from germline, CDR1 is LNHDA and CDR2 is SQIVND (reference sequence). This CDR3 contains 15 residues. V lost 3 bases to trimming and J lost 4 bases; unmatched junction nucleotides: 2. The CDR3 loop reads CASSIGTSGSYEQYF. CDR3 DNA: TGTGCCAGTAGTATCGGGACTAGCGGGAGTTACGAGCAGTACTTC.

This clone was seen a handful of times. The V gene is TRBV7-2, the J gene TRBJ2-7, with 7 nucleotides matching TRBD2. J lost 4 bases, V lost 2 bases, and 5 bases had no gene match. This CDR3 comprises 14 residues. Germline assignment: CDR1 SGHTA and CDR2 FQGNSA. CDR3 in DNA: TGTGCCAGCAGCTTAATGGGAGGGGAATACGAGCAGTACTTC. Its translation: CASSLMGGEYEQYF.

This clone appeared a single time. The J gene is TRBJ1-2, the V gene TRBV24-1; D gene ambiguous. Trimming removed 3 bases at V and 8 bases at J, with 24 bases between. Germline assignment: CDR1 KGHDR and CDR2 SFDVKD. The CDR3 has 17 residues. CDR3 DNA sequence: TGTGCCACCAGTGATCCTCTAGAGGGATCAACGCCCTGGGGCTACACCTTC. Residues: CATSDPLEGSTPWGYTF.

This clone was found once. V gene TRBV28 combines with J gene TRBJ2-1; the match to TRBD1 covers 7 bases. Germline V gene lookup returns CDR1 MDHEN and CDR2 SYDVKM. This CDR3 comprises 15 residues. Losses at the gene ends were 4 bases for V and 4 bases for J; bases not matched to a gene: 7. CDR3 sequence: CASSSNRGGYNEQFF. DNA for the CDR3: TGTGCCAGCAGTTCAAACAGGGGCGGATACAATGAGCAGTTCTTC.

V is TRBV19 and J is TRBJ2-3; D remains ambiguous. The V end lost 6 bases, the J end lost 5 bases, and 12 bases lay between the germline ends. CDR3 length: 13 residues. Germline CDR1 is LNHDA and CDR2 is SQIVND (reference sequence). The CDR3 loop is CASSPGRGDTQYF. Here the CDR3 DNA reads TGTGCCAGTAGCCCAGGCCGTGGAGATACGCAGTATTTT.

V usage is TRBV16 and J usage is TRBJ1-1; TRBD1 matches at 9 bases. The trim removed 2 bases at V and 11 bases at J, leaving 12 bases unmatched. CDR3 length: 15 residues. Germline V CDR1 and CDR2: KGHSY, FQNENV. The CDR3 region is CASSQTTPGQGLAFF. CDR3 bases: TGTGCCAGCAGCCAAACCACCCCGGGACAGGGTCTGGCTTTCTTT.

A few counts support this clone. The rearrangement uses TRBV6-5 and TRBJ1-6; TRBD1 is a possible D gene (5 bases). The CDR3 extends over 16 amino acids. CDR1 is MNHEY, CDR2 SVGAGI, per germline. The V and J ends lost 0 bases and 5 bases respectively, with 11 bases between them. The DNA of the CDR3 is TGTGCCAGCAGTTACTCGACGAACAGGCATAATTCACCCCTCCACTTT. It encodes CASSYSTNRHNSPLHF.

This clone was seen only once. This chain links TRBV27 with TRBJ2-3; D possibly corresponds to TRBD1 (7 bases). The V gene's germline CDR1 is MNHEY and CDR2 SMNVEV (reference sequence). V lost 3 bases to trimming and J lost 5 bases, with 9 bases between them. CDR3 length: 13 amino acids. The CDR3 spells CASSLQGGDTQYF. As DNA, the CDR3 is TGTGCCAGCAGTTTGCAGGGGGGAGATACGCAGTATTTT.

This chain connects TRBV6-1 to TRBJ2-1, with D maybe TRBD2 (6 bases). Germline V gene data show CDR1 as MNHNS and CDR2 as SASEGT. The CDR3 is 18 amino acids. Trimming took off 2 bases at V and 6 bases at J, with 23 bases between the two ends. In DNA, the CDR3 is TGTGCCAGCAGTGAAAAAGGCATGGGAGGCGGAATGACCAATGAGCAGTTCTTC. Translated, it gives CASSEKGMGGGMTNEQFF.

The chain is built from TRBV7-2 and TRBJ1-1; D gene unclear. Trimming took off 1 base at V and 0 bases at J, with 6 bases between the two ends. Per germline, CDR1 SGHTA and CDR2 FQGNSA. The CDR3 extends over 14 amino acids. The CDR3 DNA is TGTGCCAGCAGCTTAGGACTCATGAACACTGAAGCTTTCTTT. It yields the protein CASSLGLMNTEAFF.

This clone was picked up one time. The chain is built from TRBV9 and TRBJ2-2; 9 nucleotides match TRBD2. Trimming took 4 bases from V and 0 from J; bases not matched to a gene: 4. This CDR3 has 16 residues. Germline assignment: CDR1 SGDLS and CDR2 YYNGEE. The CDR3 loop reads CASSKLAGANTGELFF. CDR3 bases: TGTGCCAGCAGCAAACTAGCGGGCGCGAACACCGGGGAGCTGTTTTTT.

This chain links TRBV7-6 with TRBJ2-3; D is possibly TRBD2 (5 bases). V gave up 4 bases and J gave up 1 base, with 12 bases separating them. Germline V gene data show CDR1 as SGHVS and CDR2 as FNYEAQ. This CDR3 contains 15 residues. The CDR3 bases are TGTGCCAGCAGCTACCGGTTCGGGGGCACAGATACGCAGTATTTT. Amino acid sequence: CASSYRFGGTDTQYF.

This rearrangement joins TRBV28 to TRBJ2-3, with a weak D call TRBD1 (5 bases). This CDR3 region has 13 residues. V was trimmed by 7 bases and J by 4 bases, leaving 12 bases between them. CDR1 is MDHEN, CDR2 SYDVKM, per germline. The CDR3 reads CASTPQGADTQYF. The CDR3 bases are TGTGCCAGCACCCCTCAAGGGGCAGATACGCAGTATTTT.